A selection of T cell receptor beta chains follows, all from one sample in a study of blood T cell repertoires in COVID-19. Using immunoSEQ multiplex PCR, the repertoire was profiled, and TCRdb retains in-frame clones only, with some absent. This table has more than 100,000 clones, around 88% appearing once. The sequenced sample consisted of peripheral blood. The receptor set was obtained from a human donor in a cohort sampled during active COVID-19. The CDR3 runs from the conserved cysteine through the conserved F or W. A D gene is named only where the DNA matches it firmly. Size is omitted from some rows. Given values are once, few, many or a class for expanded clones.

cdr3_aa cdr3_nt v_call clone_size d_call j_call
CASSSPAGDSFQETQYF TGTGCCAGCAGTTCTCCAGCGGGGGACTCCTTCCAAGAGACCCAGTACTTC TRBV6-7 - TRBD2 TRBJ2-5
CASSHPGLAGSQNIQYF TGCGCCAGCAGCCACCCGGGACTAGCGGGGTCTCAAAACATTCAGTACTTC TRBV4-3 - TRBD2 TRBJ2-4
CASSLRRGAPYNEQFF TGTGCCAGCAGTTTACGTCGGGGGGCCCCCTACAATGAGCAGTTCTTC TRBV27 - - TRBJ2-1
CASSFGSRRGPTEAFF TGTGCCAGCAGCTTTGGGTCGAGAAGGGGCCCAACTGAAGCTTTCTTT TRBV5-4 - - TRBJ1-1
CASSMDSPNTGELFF TGCGCCAGCAGTATGGACTCACCAAACACCGGGGAGCTGTTTTTT TRBV4-1 - - TRBJ2-2
CASGDRVEKLFF TGTGCCAGCGGGGACAGGGTCGAAAAACTGTTTTTT TRBV6-5 - TRBD1 TRBJ1-4
CASSIGLAGGKNEQFF TGTGCCAGTAGTATAGGGCTAGCGGGGGGGAAGAATGAGCAGTTCTTC TRBV19 - TRBD2 TRBJ2-1
CASSPRQGAGETQYF TGTGCCAGCAGCCCGCGACAGGGGGCGGGAGAGACCCAGTACTTC TRBV5-4 few TRBD1 TRBJ2-5
CASSGPAGVGNEKLFF TGCGCCAGCAGCGGGCCCGCAGGGGTCGGTAATGAAAAACTGTTTTTT TRBV5-1 - - TRBJ1-4
CASSFVTMGQGFSRGYTF TGTGCCAGCAGCTTTGTGACGATGGGACAAGGCTTTTCTAGGGGCTACACCTTC TRBV7-2 - - TRBJ1-2
CASSLWTGRGTEAFF TGTGCCAGCAGCCTATGGACAGGGCGAGGGACTGAAGCTTTCTTT TRBV3-1/TRBV3-2 - TRBD1 TRBJ1-1
CASSPLRGQRNTEAFF TGTGCCAGCAGCCCGTTACGGGGACAACGGAACACTGAAGCTTTCTTT TRBV5-8 - - TRBJ1-1
CASTTTGLNTEAFF TGTGCCAGCACTACAACAGGGCTGAACACTGAAGCTTTCTTT TRBV2 - - TRBJ1-1
CASKGRTYGYTF TGTGCCAGTAAGGGGCGGACATATGGCTACACCTTC TRBV19 - - TRBJ1-2
CASSRDNNLFF TGCGCCAGCAGCCGGGACAATAATCTGTTCTTC TRBV5-1 - - TRBJ2-1
CASSHPTPKTGLVSETQYF TGCGCCAGCAGCCATCCAACTCCGAAGACAGGGCTGGTTTCGGAGACCCAGTACTTC TRBV4-1 - TRBD1 TRBJ2-5
CASSRTVLEKLFF TGTGCCAGCAGTCGGACAGTCTTAGAAAAACTGTTTTTT TRBV6-5 - - TRBJ1-4
CASSLVPGQEAQPQHF TGTGCCAGCAGCTTAGTACCCGGACAGGAGGCTCAGCCCCAGCATTTT TRBV7-2 - TRBD1 TRBJ1-5
CASSFYGSGQPQHF TGTGCCAGCAGCTTTTACGGTTCGGGTCAGCCCCAGCATTTT TRBV5-4 - - TRBJ1-5
CAISELGLSGGELFF TGTGCCATCAGTGAGTTGGGACTCTCAGGAGGGGAGCTGTTTTTT TRBV10-3 - - TRBJ2-2
CASSPRPGQGVSGANVLTF TGCGCCAGCAGCCCGCGTCCGGGACAGGGTGTATCTGGGGCCAACGTCCTGACTTTC TRBV4-1 - TRBD1 TRBJ2-6
CASRQTHRGTGELFF TGTGCCAGCCGACAAACCCACCGGGGTACCGGGGAGCTGTTTTTT TRBV6-5 once - TRBJ2-2
CASREQGNTGELFF TGTGCCAGCAGGGAACAGGGGAACACCGGGGAGCTGTTTTTT TRBV7-6 - - TRBJ2-2
CASSSFVQTRTVNTEAFF TGTGCCAGCAGTTCATTCGTCCAAACAAGGACAGTCAACACTGAAGCTTTCTTT TRBV27 few - TRBJ1-1
CSVEEWRENIQYF TGCAGCGTTGAAGAGTGGCGGGAAAACATTCAGTACTTC TRBV29-1 - - TRBJ2-4
CASSLAGSHEQYF TGTGCCAGCAGCTTAGCGGGCTCCCACGAGCAGTACTTC TRBV7-9 - - TRBJ2-7
CASSPPTSGIAKNIQYF TGTGCCAGCAGCCCGCCCACTAGCGGGATAGCCAAAAACATTCAGTACTTC TRBV7-9 - TRBD2 TRBJ2-4
CAWSPGGKETQYF TGTGCCTGGAGTCCAGGGGGGAAAGAGACCCAGTACTTC TRBV30 - - TRBJ2-5
CSTRTGETEAFF TGCAGCACCAGGACAGGGGAGACTGAAGCTTTCTTT TRBV29-1 - TRBD1 TRBJ1-1